Listed below are T cell receptor beta chains from one sample, sequenced in a study of CD8 T cells in ankylosing spondylitis. TCRdb processed the 5' RACE reads anew with MiXCR; each CDR3 protein has one entry. The profile shows 450,000 to 550,000 distinct CDR3 sequences, about 5% of them singletons. The sample taken for sequencing was blood, either unsorted or a sorted T cell fraction (not recorded which). The source is a male donor with ankylosing spondylitis. The CDR3 runs from the conserved cysteine through the conserved F or W. A D gene is named only where the DNA matches it firmly. Expanded clones are given a class, and other clones once, few, many or no size at all.

d_call	clone_size	j_call	v_call	cdr3_aa	cdr3_nt
TRBD1	many	TRBJ1-2	TRBV29-1	CSVAIGTGGRDGYTF	TGCAGCGTTGCCATTGGGACAGGGGGACGGGATGGCTACACCTTC
TRBD2	.	TRBJ2-2	TRBV9	CASSVERGDTGELFF	TGTGCCAGCAGCGTAGAACGGGGGGACACCGGGGAGCTGTTTTTT
.	.	TRBJ2-7	TRBV14	CASSQAWAGSFYEQYF	TGTGCCAGCAGCCAAGCTTGGGCAGGGAGTTTCTACGAGCAGTACTTC
TRBD1	many	TRBJ2-5	TRBV20-1	CSASSTQDREETQYF	TGCAGTGCTAGTTCTACCCAGGACAGGGAAGAGACCCAGTACTTC
.	.	TRBJ2-7	TRBV9	CASSERGGALEQYF	TGTGCCAGCAGCGAGAGGGGGGGGGCACTCGAGCAGTACTTC
.	few	TRBJ2-2	TRBV6-1	CASRLRGRQPHTGELFF	TGTGCCAGCAGGCTAAGAGGCAGACAACCCCACACCGGGGAGCTGTTTTTT
TRBD2	many	TRBJ2-7	TRBV5-1	CASSLGGTSGNEQYF	TGCGCCAGCAGCTTGGGAGGGACTAGCGGGAATGAGCAGTACTTC
.	few	TRBJ2-5	TRBV4-3	CASSQDQVGETQYF	TGCGCCAGCAGCCAAGATCAGGTGGGGGAGACCCAGTACTTC
.	many	TRBJ2-1	TRBV5-1	CASSLGDPSYNEQFF	TGCGCCAGCAGCTTAGGGGACCCCTCCTACAATGAGCAGTTCTTC
.	many	TRBJ1-1	TRBV29-1	CSVSNVLNTEAFF	TGCAGCGTTTCCAACGTCCTGAACACTGAAGCTTTCTTT
.	many	TRBJ1-1	TRBV5-1	CASSLVFDDTGAEAFF	TGCGCCAGCAGCTTGGTGTTCGATGACACGGGGGCTGAAGCTTTCTTT
.	many	TRBJ2-7	TRBV20-1	CSATPGPSYEQYF	TGCAGTGCCACACCTGGACCCAGCTACGAGCAGTACTTC
.	.	TRBJ2-3	TRBV7-9	CASSPEQRSDTQYF	TGTGCCAGCAGCCCCGAGCAGCGCTCAGATACGCAGTATTTT
.	many	TRBJ1-4	TRBV4-2	CASSQDQGRQEEKLFF	TGTGCCAGCAGCCAAGACCAGGGGAGACAGGAAGAAAAACTGTTTTTT
TRBD1	many	TRBJ2-3	TRBV19	CASSQTRTGADTQYF	TGTGCCAGTAGTCAAACGAGGACAGGGGCAGATACGCAGTATTTT
.	.	TRBJ2-5	TRBV7-9	CASSETGYQETQYF	TGTGCCAGCAGCGAAACAGGGTACCAAGAGACCCAGTACTTC
.	many	TRBJ2-4	TRBV7-2	CASSPFGQGGKNIQYF	TGTGCCAGCAGCCCCTTCGGGCAGGGCGGCAAAAACATTCAGTACTTC
.	many	TRBJ1-2	TRBV28	CASSPPGYTF	TGTGCCAGCAGTCCTCCCGGCTACACCTTC
.	few	TRBJ2-5	TRBV5-1	CASSLGGFRKETQYF	TGCGCCAGCAGCTTGGGTGGCTTCCGGAAAGAGACCCAGTACTTC
.	few	TRBJ2-5	TRBV20-1	CSARDPTRETQYF	TGCAGTGCTAGAGATCCTACTCGGGAGACCCAGTACTTC
TRBD1	.	TRBJ2-7	TRBV27	CASSLIQGHSLYEQYF	TGTGCCAGCAGTTTAATACAGGGGCACTCCCTTTACGAGCAGTACTTC
TRBD2	.	TRBJ2-1	TRBV6-2/TRBV6-3	CASRTRLAGYNEQFF	TGTGCCAGCAGAACTAGACTAGCGGGGTACAATGAGCAGTTCTTC
.	many	TRBJ1-6	TRBV27	CASSDARGSGRNSPLHF	TGTGCCAGCAGTGATGCGAGGGGAAGCGGTCGAAATTCACCCCTCCACTTT
TRBD1	many	TRBJ1-2	TRBV24-1	CATSDPGTAYGYTF	TGTGCCACCAGTGACCCCGGGACAGCCTATGGCTACACCTTC
.	many	TRBJ2-7	TRBV29-1	CSVEGSGRYGEQYF	TGCAGCGTTGAAGGCAGCGGGCGCTACGGCGAGCAGTACTTC
.	.	TRBJ2-1	TRBV18	CASSPGRMYSYNEQFF	TGTGCCAGCTCACCGGGACGGATGTACTCCTACAATGAGCAGTTCTTC
TRBD1	many	TRBJ1-2	TRBV7-8	CASSLAGQGVYGYTF	TGTGCCAGCAGCTTAGCGGGGCAGGGGGTCTATGGCTACACCTTC
.	many	TRBJ1-5	TRBV6-2/TRBV6-3	CASSTQTRGNQPQHF	TGTGCCAGCAGTACCCAGACCCGGGGCAATCAGCCCCAGCATTTT
.	many	TRBJ1-6	TRBV20-1	CSASDQGGSPLHF	TGCAGTGCTAGTGATCAGGGTGGTTCACCCCTCCACTTT
.	many	TRBJ1-1	TRBV20-1	CSARAQQQANTEAFF	TGCAGTGCTAGAGCCCAACAGCAAGCCAACACTGAAGCTTTCTTT
TRBD1	few	TRBJ2-7	TRBV6-1	CASSEATGDLYEQYF	TGTGCCAGCAGTGAAGCGACAGGGGACCTCTACGAGCAGTACTTC
.	few	TRBJ1-5	TRBV6-1	CASSGGVHQPQHF	TGTGCCAGCAGTGGAGGGGTACATCAGCCCCAGCATTTT
TRBD2	many	TRBJ2-5	TRBV7-2	CASSTRLAGMAQYF	TGTGCCAGCAGCACCAGACTAGCGGGCATGGCCCAGTACTTC
.	many	TRBJ1-4	TRBV28	CASINREKLFF	TGTGCCAGCATTAACAGGGAAAAACTGTTTTTT
.	.	TRBJ1-1	TRBV11-3	CASSRGRGSTEAFF	TGTGCCAGCAGCAGGGGGAGGGGATCGACTGAAGCTTTCTTT
TRBD2	many	TRBJ2-1	TRBV18	CASSSLAGVLNEQFF	TGTGCCAGCTCTTCACTAGCGGGAGTACTTAATGAGCAGTTCTTC
.	many	TRBJ2-7	TRBV7-2	CASSPQPGGYEQYF	TGTGCCAGCAGCCCCCAACCTGGGGGCTACGAGCAGTACTTC
.	many	TRBJ2-7	TRBV20-1	CSARDLQGTFSYEQYF	TGCAGTGCTAGGGACCTACAGGGGACTTTCTCCTACGAGCAGTACTTC
TRBD2	many	TRBJ2-7	TRBV20-1	CSARSGTSFVGQYF	TGCAGTGCCAGATCCGGGACTAGCTTCGTAGGGCAGTACTTC
.	many	TRBJ1-1	TRBV6-2/TRBV6-3	CASIQGHGTEAFF	TGTGCCAGCATACAGGGTCATGGGACTGAAGCTTTCTTT
.	many	TRBJ2-4	TRBV5-6	CASSLGASGQYF	TGTGCCAGCAGCTTGGGGGCGTCGGGGCAGTACTTC
.	many	TRBJ2-2	TRBV5-1	CASSWGSTGELFF	TGCGCCAGCAGTTGGGGGAGTACCGGGGAGCTGTTTTTT
.	many	TRBJ2-1	TRBV7-9	CASSLEGLLSYNEQFF	TGTGCCAGCAGCTTGGAGGGACTTCTCTCCTACAATGAGCAGTTCTTC
.	many	TRBJ1-5	TRBV12-3/TRBV12-4	CASRTTGRSNQPQHF	TGTGCCAGCAGGACGACAGGAAGAAGCAATCAGCCCCAGCATTTT
.	many	TRBJ2-2	TRBV25-1	CASSVPSNTGELFF	TGTGCCAGCAGTGTCCCGTCGAACACCGGGGAGCTGTTTTTT
.	many	TRBJ1-3	TRBV9	CASSPRGEDGNTIYF	TGTGCCAGCAGCCCCCGAGGGGAGGACGGAAACACCATATATTTT
TRBD2	many	TRBJ2-5	TRBV5-1	CASSQGLAGAVGTQYF	TGCGCCAGCAGCCAGGGACTAGCGGGCGCAGTTGGGACCCAGTACTTC
.	.	TRBJ2-5	TRBV27	CASSLGRTRLQETQYF	TGTGCCAGCAGTCTGGGACGGACAAGGCTACAAGAGACCCAGTACTTC
TRBD2	many	TRBJ2-3	TRBV20-1	CSAKIAGVVDTQYF	TGCAGTGCTAAAATAGCGGGAGTGGTAGATACGCAGTATTTT
TRBD1	.	TRBJ1-5	TRBV20-1	CSARRGTGVFQPQHF	TGCAGTGCTAGACGCGGGACAGGGGTGTTTCAGCCCCAGCATTTT
.	.	TRBJ1-2	TRBV7-9	CASRLLRDSGGYTF	TGTGCCAGCAGGTTACTACGGGACTCAGGTGGCTACACCTTC
.	many	TRBJ1-2	TRBV7-2	CASSPYSQVANYGYTF	TGTGCCAGCAGCCCGTATAGCCAGGTAGCTAACTATGGCTACACCTTC